The 26 T cell receptor beta chains reported below all come from one sample, sequenced in a study of CD8 T cells in ankylosing spondylitis. Study outcomes and limitations: Ankylosing spondylitis blood appeared to carry a characteristic TCR beta motif of several highly homologous variants.

TCRdb passed the 5' RACE reads through MiXCR, listing each CDR3 protein once. The sample includes 800,000 to 900,000 distinct CDR3 sequences, about 12% of them seen just once. The antigens these receptors bind are not known. Source material: blood, either unsorted or a sorted T cell fraction (not recorded which). These receptors were obtained from a male donor with ankylosing spondylitis.

This clonotype was picked up a small number of times. J is TRBJ2-1 and V is TRBV28, with 8 nucleotides matching TRBD2. V shed 3 bases, J shed 6 bases, and the junction held 4 bases outside the gene matches. The CDR3 loop spans 14 amino acids. Germline-derived CDR1 and CDR2 are MDHEN and SYDVKM. The CDR3 loop reads CASSLGTRGNEQFF. CDR3 nucleotide sequence: TGTGCCAGCAGTTTGGGGACTAGGGGCAATGAGCAGTTCTTC.

This clonotype has a handful of counts. The rearrangement links TRBV5-1 to TRBJ2-2, with 7 nucleotides matching TRBD1. The CDR3 length is 15 residues. CDR1 is SGHRS and CDR2 is YFSETQ in the germline V gene. Trimming took 4 bases from V and 4 from J; bases not matched to a gene: 7. The CDR3 here is CASSATGTVTGELFF. DNA for the CDR3: TGCGCCAGCAGCGCGACCGGGACAGTCACCGGGGAGCTGTTTTTT.

Concerning this clonotype: A much larger clone differs by one base, so this may be a read error. V gene TRBV29-1 combines with J gene TRBJ1-2; D gene unclear. The CDR3 runs to 11 residues. CDR1 and CDR2 from the germline V gene are SQVTM and ANQGSEA. CDR3 residues: CSVSSNYGYSF. CDR3 nucleotides: TGCAGCGTTTCTTCCAACTATGGCTACAGCTTC.

The chain combines TRBV20-1 with TRBJ2-7; 7 bases are a match to TRBD2. The CDR3 consists of 14 residues. Germline CDR1 and CDR2: DFQATT and SNEGSKA (reference sequence). The V and J ends lost 5 bases and 7 bases, in that order; junction bases with no gene match: 14. The CDR3 sequence: CSAQPISGSEEQYF. CDR3 DNA sequence: TGCAGTGCTCAACCGATTAGCGGGTCGGAGGAGCAGTACTTC.

The chain links TRBV6-1 to TRBJ1-3; TRBD1 aligns across 8 bases. Germline CDR1 is MNHNS and CDR2 is SASEGT. After removal of 8 bases from V and 4 bases from J, the junction contained 4 bases not matched to a gene. The CDR3 runs to 13 residues. CDR3 residues: CASGQGVGNTIYF. In DNA form, the CDR3 reads TGTGCCAGCGGACAGGGAGTGGGAAACACCATATATTTT.

Only a few counts were recorded for this clonotype. CDR3 amino acids: CSARGLKGRGEQYF. CDR3 in DNA: TGCAGTGCTAGAGGCCTGAAGGGGAGAGGCGAGCAGTACTTC. This chain joins TRBV20-1 and TRBJ2-7; D possibly uses TRBD1 or TRBD2 (5 bases each). The CDR3 loop spans 14 amino acids. The V end lost 1 base, the J end lost 6 bases, and 16 bases lay between the germline ends. Per germline, CDR1 DFQATT and CDR2 SNEGSKA (reference sequence).

The J gene is TRBJ2-5, the V gene TRBV7-8; 9 bases fit TRBD2. CDR3 size: 16 residues. Germline CDR1 is SGHVS and CDR2 is FQNEAQ. Trimming removed 4 bases from V and 2 bases from J; junction bases left unmatched: 8. CDR3 sequence (DNA): TGTGCCAGCAGCTCGCAGGCAGCGGGGGGACAAGAGACCCAGTACTTC. Translated, it gives CASSSQAAGGQETQYF.

The chain is built from TRBV12-3 or TRBV12-4 and TRBJ2-7; 8 nucleotides match TRBD2. The CDR3 covers 15 residues. V was clipped by 1 base and J by 7 bases; unmatched bases: 9. For the CDR3, the DNA is TGTGCCAGCAGTTTAGTCGGGACTAGGTCTTGGGAGCAGTACTTC. Its protein product is CASSLVGTRSWEQYF.

The chain combines TRBV21-1 with TRBJ1-5; TRBD1 reflects the table's D call only, with no check against the DNA. TRBV21-1 is listed as a pseudogene. The CDR3 totals 16 residues. CDR3 coding DNA: TGTGCCAGCCCCTGTCCCTCTGGGGAAGGCAATCAGCCCCAGCATTTT. This gives the protein CASPCPSGEGNQPQHF.

This chain joins TRBV20-1 and TRBJ2-7, with D perhaps assigned TRBD1 or TRBD2 (5 bases each). The CDR3 has 15 residues. CDR1 is DFQATT, CDR2 SNEGSKA, per germline (reference sequence). Trimming took 3 bases from V and 5 from J, leaving 20 bases between them. The DNA of the CDR3 is TGCAGTGCTAGGAGGCCAGGGAGACGTTTCGACGAGCAGTACTTC. Protein: CSARRPGRRFDEQYF.

The chain uses TRBV3-1 and TRBJ2-2; D not resolved. Trimming removed 5 bases at V and 3 bases at J, with 13 bases between. The CDR3 length is 15 residues. Germline V gives CDR1 LGHDT, CDR2 YNNKEL (reference sequence). Here the CDR3 reads CASSYLEIHTGELFF. The DNA for the CDR3 is TGTGCCAGCAGCTACCTAGAAATTCACACCGGGGAGCTGTTTTTT.

This clonotype has a handful of counts. V is TRBV13 and J is TRBJ2-7; 8 bases line up with TRBD1. V shed 5 bases, J shed 6 bases, and the junction held 9 bases outside the gene matches. This CDR3 spans 14 amino acids. Germline V gene sequence: CDR1 PRHDT, CDR2 FYEKMQ (reference sequence). The CDR3 DNA reads as TGTGCCAGCAGCCCCGGACAGGGAATCGTCGAGCAGTACTTC. Translating it yields CASSPGQGIVEQYF.

This clonotype has ten or more counts. The V gene is TRBV4-2, the J gene TRBJ1-4, with 9 nucleotides matching TRBD1. The CDR3 extends over 16 amino acids. Germline CDR1 is LGHNA and CDR2 is YNFKEQ. The V gene end was trimmed by 0 bases and the J gene end by 8 bases; junction bases not matched to a gene: 7. The CDR3 bases are TGTGCCAGCAGCCAAGATTCGGGACAGGGAATCGAAAAACTGTTTTTT. Amino acids: CASSQDSGQGIEKLFF.

This clonotype appeared many times. The chain carries TRBV7-2 and TRBJ1-2, with D unresolved. CDR1 is SGHTA, CDR2 FQGNSA, per germline. This CDR3 is built from 13 residues. Trimming took 6 bases from V and 7 from J, leaving 15 bases between them. This CDR3 reads CASRDSLAGGYTF. In DNA, the CDR3 is TGTGCCAGCAGGGACTCCCTCGCCGGTGGCTACACCTTC.

This clonotype was observed a few times. This rearrangement joins TRBV18 to TRBJ1-2; D is possibly TRBD1 (6 bases). This CDR3 spans 15 amino acids. Looked up from germline, CDR1 is KGHSH and CDR2 is LQKENI. V shed 5 bases and J shed 7 bases, with 20 bases lying between them. The CDR3 DNA is TGTGCCAGCTCAGAGAGAAGCACAGGGAGGGTTGGCTACACCTTC. This encodes CASSERSTGRVGYTF.

The chain recombines TRBV7-8 with TRBJ1-4; a possible D gene is TRBD1 (6 bases). The germline V and J ends were trimmed by 2 bases and 10 bases, with 11 bases remaining between them. CDR3 length equals 13 residues. Germline V gives CDR1 SGHVS, CDR2 FQNEAQ. In nucleotides, the CDR3 is TGTGCCAGCAGCTTAACGGGGGCACGAAAACTGTTTTTT. Its protein product is CASSLTGARKLFF. The variable domain in full, completed from reference TRBV7-8 and TRBJ1-4, reads GAGVSQSPRYKVAKRGQDVALRCDPISGHVSLFWYQQALGQGPEFLTYFQNEAQLDKSGLPSDRFFAERPEGSVSTLKIQRTQQEDSAVYLCASSLTGARKLFFGSGTQLSVL.

This clonotype was seen many times. The chain links TRBV7-8 to TRBJ1-6; the D gene is possibly TRBD1 (5 bases). V was trimmed by 5 bases and J by 5 bases, leaving 13 bases between them. The germline V gene encodes CDR1 SGHVS and CDR2 FQNEAQ. There are 15 residues in the CDR3. CDR3 region: CASSARDLNNSPLHF. DNA of the CDR3: TGTGCCAGCAGCGCAAGGGACCTGAATAATTCACCCCTCCACTTT.

This clonotype was observed a few times. The chain couples TRBV7-2 to TRBJ2-3, with D uncertain. There are 15 residues in the CDR3. V was clipped by 0 bases and J by 0 bases, with 7 bases between them. CDR1 and CDR2 from the germline V gene are SGHTA and FQGNSA. The CDR3 DNA sequence: TGTGCCAGCAGCTTAGCTTCAACTAGCACAGATACGCAGTATTTT. This sequence encodes CASSLASTSTDTQYF.

V and J are TRBV7-6 and TRBJ2-7; a weak D match, TRBD1 (6 bases). Germline V gene sequence: CDR1 SGHVS, CDR2 FNYEAQ. The V gene lost 5 bases and the J gene lost 2 bases, with 10 bases spanning the gap. This CDR3 is 13 amino acids long. The DNA for the CDR3 is TGTGCCAGCAGCAAATACAGGGCCTACGAGCAGTACTTC. Translated: CASSKYRAYEQYF.

This clonotype was counted many times. V gene TRBV2 combines with J gene TRBJ2-7; 7 bases map to TRBD1. The CDR3 runs 14 residues. V lost 7 bases and J lost 3; bases outside the gene matches: 9. Germline CDR1 SNHLY, CDR2 FYNNEI. CDR3 protein: CASKIQGQLYEQYF. DNA for the CDR3: TGTGCCAGCAAAATTCAGGGACAGCTCTACGAGCAGTACTTC.

V and J are TRBV6-2 or TRBV6-3 and TRBJ2-7; the D gene is possibly TRBD2 (6 bases). Per the germline V gene, CDR1 is MNHEY and CDR2 is SVGEGT. Trimming left V 5 bases short and J 3 bases short, with 14 bases between. This CDR3 has 14 amino acids. CDR3 sequence reads: CASSMEGTRYEQYF. The DNA for the CDR3 is TGTGCCAGCAGTATGGAGGGGACTCGCTACGAGCAGTACTTC.

In nucleotides, the CDR3 is TGTGCCAGCAGCCAAGATTCACCTGTAGCCTACGAGCAGTACTTC. Protein: CASSQDSPVAYEQYF. The genes are TRBV4-2 and TRBJ2-7; D is uncertain. Trimming removed 0 bases at V and 2 bases at J, with 11 bases between. CDR3 length: 15 amino acids. Looked up from germline, CDR1 is LGHNA and CDR2 is YNFKEQ.

This clonotype was observed a handful of times. The chain is built from TRBV29-1 and TRBJ2-7; D is undetermined. Trimming shortened V by 7 bases and J by 5 bases, and 15 bases separated the two germline ends. The germline CDR1 and CDR2 sequences are SQVTM and ANQGSEA. The CDR3 runs to 12 residues. In nucleotides, the CDR3 is TGCAGCGGGGGAAGCTTCCGTAACGAGCAGTACTTC. Its protein product is CSGGSFRNEQYF.

This clonotype was detected a few times. This chain uses TRBV20-1 with TRBJ1-2; 7 nucleotides match TRBD1. Germline CDR1 and CDR2: DFQATT and SNEGSKA (reference sequence). V shed 6 bases, J shed 4 bases, and the junction held 5 bases outside the gene matches. The CDR3 runs 12 residues. CDR3 sequence reads: CSAKRGPYGYTF. CDR3 DNA sequence: TGCAGTGCCAAAAGGGGGCCCTATGGCTACACCTTC.

This chain joins TRBV9 and TRBJ2-3; 12 bases map to TRBD2. The CDR3 is 16 amino acids. Germline V gives CDR1 SGDLS, CDR2 YYNGEE. With 5 bases clipped from V and 4 bases from J, the junction kept 8 bases outside the gene matches. The CDR3 region has the DNA TGTGCCAGCAGTGCTATGACTAGCGGGAGTGCAGATACGCAGTATTTT. Translating gives CASSAMTSGSADTQYF. Together with reference TRBV9 and TRBJ2-3, the CDR3 gives the full variable domain: DSGVTQTPKHLITATGQRVTLRCSPRSGDLSVYWYQQSLDQGLQFLIQYYNGEERAKGNILERFSAQQFPDLHSELNLSSLELGDSALYFCASSAMTSGSADTQYFGPGTRLTVL.

This clonotype came up many times. This chain uses TRBV4-3 with TRBJ2-3; the match to TRBD2 covers 8 bases. The CDR3 is 16 amino acids. Germline V gene sequence: CDR1 LGHNA, CDR2 YSLEER. V gave up 0 bases and J gave up 5 bases; unmatched junction bases: 7. The chain's CDR3 is CASSQDLSGGGDTQYF. CDR3 coding DNA: TGCGCCAGCAGCCAAGATCTCAGCGGGGGCGGAGATACGCAGTATTTT.